The rows below give T cell receptor beta chains drawn from one sample of a study of T cells in Graves' hyperthyroidism and ophthalmopathy. TCRdb analysed the multiplex PCR reads with MiXCR anew, one entry per CDR3 protein. The table shows 300,000 to 350,000 distinct CDR3 sequences, with roughly 21% occurring only once. Sequenced material: blood. The source of these receptors is a woman aged 45-65 years with Graves' hyperthyroidism. The CDR3 runs from the conserved cysteine through the conserved F or W. Each record gives: CDR3 protein, CDR3 DNA, V gene, clone size, D gene, J gene. The D gene is left open where the match is weak. Expanded clones are given a class, and other clones once, few, many or no size at all.

CDR3: CASSPYRSGSSDTQYF
DNA: TGTGCCAGCAGTCCCTACCGAAGCGGGAGTTCAGATACGCAGTATTTT
V: TRBV6-1
size: many
D: TRBD2
J: TRBJ2-3

CDR3: CASSQDRRTNEKLFF
DNA: TGTGCCAGCAGCCAAGACCGTCGCACTAATGAAAAACTGTTTTTT
V: TRBV3-1
size: -
D: -
J: TRBJ1-4

CDR3: CASSPTSTGELFF
DNA: TGCGCCAGCAGCCCGACAAGCACCGGGGAGCTGTTTTTT
V: TRBV5-1
size: many
D: -
J: TRBJ2-2

CDR3: CASSEVGQGPTRSGNTIYF
DNA: TGTGCCAGCAGTGAAGTGGGACAGGGACCTACCCGCTCTGGAAACACCATATATTTT
V: TRBV6-1
size: many
D: TRBD1
J: TRBJ1-3

CDR3: CASSKGQNSYGQYF
DNA: TGTGCCAGCAGTAAGGGACAAAACTCCTACGGGCAGTACTTC
V: TRBV27
size: -
D: -
J: TRBJ2-7

CDR3: CATSRDTLSYEQYF
DNA: TGTGCCACCAGCAGAGATACGCTCTCCTACGAGCAGTACTTC
V: TRBV15
size: many
D: -
J: TRBJ2-7

CDR3: CASSPPGRNNQPQHF
DNA: TGTGCCAGCAGCCCCCCCGGGCGGAATAATCAGCCCCAGCATTTT
V: TRBV12-3/TRBV12-4
size: once
D: -
J: TRBJ1-5

CDR3: CASNSLAGAPEQYF
DNA: TGTGCCAGTAACTCTTTAGCGGGAGCTCCCGAGCAGTACTTC
V: TRBV19
size: many
D: TRBD2
J: TRBJ2-7

CDR3: CASSFSGTGDGYTF
DNA: TGTGCCAGCAGTTTTAGCGGGACAGGGGATGGCTACACCTTC
V: TRBV28
size: -
D: TRBD1
J: TRBJ1-2

CDR3: CSARVPGRAKNIQYF
DNA: TGCAGTGCTAGAGTCCCAGGAAGAGCCAAAAACATTCAGTACTTC
V: TRBV20-1
size: few
D: -
J: TRBJ2-4

CDR3: CASSEGTGSEQYF
DNA: TGTGCCAGCAGCGAAGGGACAGGATCCGAGCAGTACTTC
V: TRBV9
size: many
D: TRBD1
J: TRBJ2-7

CDR3: CASSHPGEKAFF
DNA: TGCGCCAGCAGCCACCCCGGCGAGAAAGCTTTCTTT
V: TRBV4-3
size: -
D: -
J: TRBJ1-1

CDR3: CSARARLDFTVNTEAFF
DNA: TGCAGTGCTAGAGCGAGACTCGACTTTACGGTGAACACTGAAGCTTTCTTT
V: TRBV20-1
size: -
D: -
J: TRBJ1-1

CDR3: CASSLVQGPTEAFF
DNA: TGTGCCAGCAGCTTAGTTCAGGGTCCAACTGAAGCTTTCTTT
V: TRBV11-3
size: many
D: -
J: TRBJ1-1

CDR3: CSARWALGLRSSYNEQFF
DNA: TGCAGTGCTAGATGGGCCCTGGGACTCCGCAGCTCCTACAATGAGCAGTTCTTC
V: TRBV20-1
size: many
D: -
J: TRBJ2-1

CDR3: CASSLTDFNEKLFF
DNA: TGTGCCAGTAGCCTGACAGATTTTAATGAAAAACTGTTTTTT
V: TRBV19
size: -
D: -
J: TRBJ1-4

CDR3: CASSFGGTTGELFF
DNA: TGCGCCAGCAGCTTCGGGGGGACCACCGGGGAGCTGTTTTTT
V: TRBV5-1
size: many
D: TRBD2
J: TRBJ2-2

CDR3: CSKGKGTGGAFF
DNA: TGCAGTAAGGGAAAGGGGACAGGGGGAGCTTTCTTT
V: TRBV20-1
size: -
D: TRBD1
J: TRBJ1-1

CDR3: CASSQNLFGMMNTEAFF
DNA: TGCGCCAGCAGCCAGAACTTATTTGGCATGATGAACACTGAAGCTTTCTTT
V: TRBV4-1
size: many
D: -
J: TRBJ1-1

CDR3: CASNTTAKEGGTEAFF
DNA: TGTGCCAGCAACACAACCGCCAAGGAGGGTGGCACTGAAGCTTTCTTT
V: TRBV27
size: -
D: -
J: TRBJ1-1

CDR3: CSAITGNVNTEAFF
DNA: TGCAGTGCTATAACGGGGAACGTGAACACTGAAGCTTTCTTT
V: TRBV20-1
size: many
D: -
J: TRBJ1-1

CDR3: CAWSVEPGSNQPQHF
DNA: TGTGCCTGGAGTGTAGAACCAGGAAGCAATCAGCCCCAGCATTTT
V: TRBV30
size: many
D: -
J: TRBJ1-5

CDR3: CASSVPRVNNSPLHF
DNA: TGTGCCAGCAGTGTTCCGAGAGTTAATAATTCACCCCTCCACTTT
V: TRBV6-5
size: many
D: -
J: TRBJ1-6

CDR3: CASSQGRASSPDTQYF
DNA: TGTGCCAGCAGCCAAGGGAGGGCTAGCTCCCCAGATACGCAGTATTTT
V: TRBV3-1
size: many
D: -
J: TRBJ2-3

CDR3: CSAFGTANLGKNIQYF
DNA: TGCAGTGCTTTTGGGACAGCGAATTTAGGCAAAAACATTCAGTACTTC
V: TRBV20-1
size: few
D: TRBD1
J: TRBJ2-4

CDR3: CASGQDPDEQYF
DNA: TGTGCCAGCGGACAGGACCCGGACGAGCAGTACTTC
V: TRBV28
size: -
D: TRBD1
J: TRBJ2-7

CDR3: CASSSTLYQETQYF
DNA: TGTGCCAGCAGCTCTACTTTGTACCAAGAGACCCAGTACTTC
V: TRBV11-2
size: once
D: -
J: TRBJ2-5

CDR3: CASSEPTSGGHSYEQYF
DNA: TGTGCCAGCAGTGAACCGACTAGCGGGGGGCACTCCTACGAGCAGTACTTC
V: TRBV6-1
size: many
D: TRBD2
J: TRBJ2-7

CDR3: CAMANSDLGYGYTF
DNA: TGTGCCATGGCTAACAGCGACTTGGGATATGGCTACACCTTC
V: TRBV10-3
size: many
D: -
J: TRBJ1-2

CDR3: CASSLGYSYGYTF
DNA: TGTGCCAGCAGCTTGGGGTACAGCTATGGCTACACCTTC
V: TRBV5-6
size: -
D: -
J: TRBJ1-2

CDR3: CAWSVQRGFYGYTF
DNA: TGTGCCTGGAGTGTACAAAGGGGCTTCTATGGCTACACCTTC
V: TRBV30
size: few
D: -
J: TRBJ1-2

CDR3: CASSFRTGQGNYEQYF
DNA: TGCGCCAGCAGCTTTCGGACGGGACAGGGTAACTACGAGCAGTACTTC
V: TRBV5-1
size: many
D: TRBD1
J: TRBJ2-7

CDR3: CASSPQGLADQPQHF
DNA: TGTGCCAGCAGTCCACAGGGTTTGGCGGATCAGCCCCAGCATTTT
V: TRBV12-3/TRBV12-4
size: many
D: -
J: TRBJ1-5

CDR3: CASSLGGTANNYGYTF
DNA: TGTGCCAGCAGCTTAGGGGGGACAGCGAATAACTATGGCTACACCTTC
V: TRBV7-8
size: many
D: TRBD1
J: TRBJ1-2

CDR3: CAISVRFPGQNTEAFF
DNA: TGTGCCATCAGTGTCCGGTTTCCGGGACAGAACACTGAAGCTTTCTTT
V: TRBV10-3
size: few
D: -
J: TRBJ1-1

CDR3: CSARDEDRAVYEQYF
DNA: TGCAGTGCTAGAGATGAGGACAGGGCCGTTTACGAGCAGTACTTC
V: TRBV20-1
size: -
D: TRBD1
J: TRBJ2-7

CDR3: CASSIFEADEQFF
DNA: TGTGCCAGTAGTATCTTCGAGGCGGATGAGCAGTTCTTC
V: TRBV19
size: few
D: -
J: TRBJ2-1

CDR3: CASRQDSNYGYTF
DNA: TGTGCCAGCAGGCAGGATTCTAACTATGGCTACACCTTC
V: TRBV7-9
size: many
D: -
J: TRBJ1-2

CDR3: CASSEVLPPGETQYF
DNA: TGTGCCAGCAGTGAAGTGCTGCCACCGGGGGAGACCCAGTACTTC
V: TRBV2
size: many
D: -
J: TRBJ2-5

CDR3: CASSLGTVRDSPLHF
DNA: TGCGCCAGCAGCTTGGGGACAGTGAGAGATTCACCCCTCCACTTT
V: TRBV5-1
size: many
D: -
J: TRBJ1-6

CDR3: CSTPDANEQFF
DNA: TGCAGTACCCCCGATGCTAATGAGCAGTTCTTC
V: TRBV20-1
size: many
D: -
J: TRBJ2-1

CDR3: CASSYADRGNTEAFF
DNA: TGTGCCAGCAGTTACGCTGACAGGGGGAACACTGAAGCTTTCTTT
V: TRBV6-9
size: -
D: TRBD1
J: TRBJ1-1

CDR3: CASSSGPLNYGYTF
DNA: TGTGCCAGCAGTTCGGGGCCCCTTAACTATGGCTACACCTTC
V: TRBV12-3/TRBV12-4
size: few
D: -
J: TRBJ1-2

CDR3: CASSLTAGSSGYTF
DNA: TGCGCCAGCAGCTTGACAGCGGGTAGTTCTGGCTACACCTTC
V: TRBV5-1
size: -
D: -
J: TRBJ1-2

CDR3: CASSLRRAPHEQFF
DNA: TGTGCCAGCAGCCTCAGACGAGCCCCCCATGAGCAGTTCTTC
V: TRBV3-1
size: many
D: -
J: TRBJ2-1

CDR3: CASSPNQGGGTEAFF
DNA: TGTGCCAGCAGTCCGAACCAGGGGGGTGGCACTGAAGCTTTCTTT
V: TRBV28
size: -
D: TRBD1
J: TRBJ1-1

CDR3: CASSQDRLTGELFF
DNA: TGTGCCAGCAGCCAAGATAGACTGACCGGGGAGCTGTTTTTT
V: TRBV3-1
size: many
D: -
J: TRBJ2-2

CDR3: CASSQDRPGPMNSPLHF
DNA: TGTGCCAGCAGCCAAGATCGTCCGGGACCGATGAATTCACCCCTCCACTTT
V: TRBV3-1
size: many
D: -
J: TRBJ1-6

CDR3: CASSSRQLGRDTQYF
DNA: TGTGCCAGCAGCTCCAGACAGCTAGGGAGAGATACGCAGTATTTT
V: TRBV11-3
size: few
D: -
J: TRBJ2-3

CDR3: CASSARGSGETQYF
DNA: TGTGCCAGCAGTGCCAGGGGGTCCGGGGAGACCCAGTACTTC
V: TRBV6-1
size: many
D: TRBD1
J: TRBJ2-5

CDR3: CAGSSPGRAYNEQFF
DNA: TGCGCCGGCAGCTCCCCCGGCCGAGCATACAATGAGCAGTTCTTC
V: TRBV5-1
size: few
D: -
J: TRBJ2-1

CDR3: CASSPTLNTIYF
DNA: TGTGCCAGCAGTCCAACCCTAAACACCATATATTTT
V: TRBV12-3/TRBV12-4
size: many
D: -
J: TRBJ1-3

CDR3: CASSPGQGMGLGNTGELFF
DNA: TGTGCCAGCAGCCCGGGACAGGGAATGGGACTCGGGAACACCGGGGAGCTGTTTTTT
V: TRBV11-1
size: -
D: TRBD1
J: TRBJ2-2

CDR3: CASSSNRDSPLHF
DNA: TGTGCTAGCAGCTCCAATCGAGATTCACCCCTCCACTTT
V: TRBV7-7
size: few
D: -
J: TRBJ1-6

CDR3: CASKIVSGANVLTF
DNA: TGTGCCAGCAAAATTGTCTCTGGGGCCAACGTCCTGACTTTC
V: TRBV2
size: many
D: -
J: TRBJ2-6

CDR3: CASSQRRESKTQYF
DNA: TGTGCCAGCAGCCAACGACGGGAGAGTAAAACGCAGTATTTT
V: TRBV4-2
size: many
D: -
J: TRBJ2-3

CDR3: CASSNSGLAVNEQFF
DNA: TGTGCCAGCAGCAACTCGGGACTAGCGGTTAATGAGCAGTTCTTC
V: TRBV7-3
size: many
D: TRBD2
J: TRBJ2-1

CDR3: CSAGRGGRADTQYF
DNA: TGCAGTGCGGGACGGGGGGGGCGCGCAGATACGCAGTATTTT
V: TRBV20-1
size: many
D: TRBD2
J: TRBJ2-3

CDR3: CASSPAARVGAQGYTF
DNA: TGTGCCAGCAGCCCGGCGGCCAGAGTGGGGGCGCAGGGCTACACCTTC
V: TRBV5-4
size: -
D: -
J: TRBJ1-2

CDR3: CASSSGTSGSYGYTF
DNA: TGTGCCAGCAGCTCCGGGACCTCAGGGTCCTATGGCTACACCTTC
V: TRBV11-1
size: many
D: -
J: TRBJ1-2